A single T cell receptor (beta chain) is shown here with its context. Its antigen is not identified. This record belongs to a study of T cell responses to AZD1222 COVID-19 vaccine. Trimming shortened V by 1 base and J by 2 bases, and 8 bases separated the two germline ends. The CDR3 is 14 residues long. Germline CDR1 SGHVS, CDR2 FNYEAQ. Findings and caveats of the study: Possibly, clonal diversity was underestimated; donors were largely white British and included more females. Nearly half of spike-specific TCRs reportedly target unmutated variant regions. Spike as a whole was targeted by vaccine-associated CD4 TCRs, dominant at 160-218 and 743-854. Rises in breadth and depth of Spike-specific TCRs came after two AZD1222 doses.

TCRdb keeps only in-frame clones here, not all; method: immunoSEQ multiplex PCR. The sample shows 150,000 to 180,000 clones, about nine tenths of them seen only once. This chain connects TRBV7-6 to TRBJ1-1; D is unclear. This sequence originates from an adult in good health. The starting material was peripheral blood, obtained on day 0 of MenACWY control vaccination. The CDR3 DNA sequence: TGTGCCAGCAGCTTAGTTCTCGGTAACACTGAAGCTTTCTTT. Protein: CASSLVLGNTEAFF. Full variable domain (missing parts from reference TRBV7-6 and TRBJ1-1): GAGVSQSPRYKVTKRGQDVALRCDPISGHVSLYWYRQALGQGPEFLTYFNYEAQQDKSGLPNDRFSAERPEGSISTLTIQRTEQRDSAMYRCASSLVLGNTEAFFGQGTRLTVV.